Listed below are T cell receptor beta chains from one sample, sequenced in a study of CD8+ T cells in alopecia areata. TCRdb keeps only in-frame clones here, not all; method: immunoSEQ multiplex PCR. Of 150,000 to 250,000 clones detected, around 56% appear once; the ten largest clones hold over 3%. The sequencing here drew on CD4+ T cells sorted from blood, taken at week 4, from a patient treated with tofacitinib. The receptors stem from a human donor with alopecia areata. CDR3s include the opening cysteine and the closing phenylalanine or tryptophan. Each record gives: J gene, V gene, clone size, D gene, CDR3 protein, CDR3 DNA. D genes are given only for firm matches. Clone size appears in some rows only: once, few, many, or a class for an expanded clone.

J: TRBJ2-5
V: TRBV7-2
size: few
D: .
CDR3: CASSLVWGARETQYF
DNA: TGTGCCAGCAGCTTAGTGTGGGGAGCGAGGGAGACCCAGTACTTC

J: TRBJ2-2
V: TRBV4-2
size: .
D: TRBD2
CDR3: CASSQDAGAGELFF
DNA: TGTGCCAGCAGCCAAGACGCGGGAGCCGGGGAGCTGTTTTTT

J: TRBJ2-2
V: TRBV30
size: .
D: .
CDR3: CAWLRTLGGGELFF
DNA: TGTGCCTGGCTCAGGACCCTAGGGGGCGGGGAGCTGTTTTTT

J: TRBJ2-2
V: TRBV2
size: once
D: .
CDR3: CASSDSANTGELFF
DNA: TGTGCCAGCAGTGACAGCGCGAACACCGGGGAGCTGTTTTTT

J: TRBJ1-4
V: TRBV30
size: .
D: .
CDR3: CAWSTKLGTNEKLFF
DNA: TGTGCCTGGAGCACAAAACTGGGGACTAATGAAAAACTGTTTTTT

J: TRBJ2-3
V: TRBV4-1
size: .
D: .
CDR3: CASSQDGRGRDTQYF
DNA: TGCGCCAGCAGCCAAGATGGAAGGGGCCGGGATACGCAGTATTTT

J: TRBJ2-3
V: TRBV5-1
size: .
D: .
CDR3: CASSLQGRTDTQYF
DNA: TGCGCCAGCAGCTTACAGGGCCGCACAGATACGCAGTATTTT

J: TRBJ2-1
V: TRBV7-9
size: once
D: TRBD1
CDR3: CASSQGDSYNEQFF
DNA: TGTGCCAGCTCACAGGGGGACTCCTACAATGAGCAGTTCTTC

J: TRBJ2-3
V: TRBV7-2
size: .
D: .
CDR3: CASSARGTDTQYF
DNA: TGTGCCAGCAGCGCCAGGGGAACAGATACGCAGTATTTT

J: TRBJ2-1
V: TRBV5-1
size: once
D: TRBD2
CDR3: CASSLPRTSGGDNEQFF
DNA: TGCGCCAGCAGCTTGCCCCGGACTAGCGGGGGGGACAATGAGCAGTTCTTC

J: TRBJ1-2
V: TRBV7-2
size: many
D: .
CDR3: CASSFNRGSGYGYTF
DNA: TGTGCCAGCAGCTTTAATAGGGGGTCTGGCTATGGCTACACCTTC

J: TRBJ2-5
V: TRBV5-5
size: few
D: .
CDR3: CASSQGGQETQYF
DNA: TGTGCCAGCAGCCAAGGGGGGCAAGAGACCCAGTACTTC

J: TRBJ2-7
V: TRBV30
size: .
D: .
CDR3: CAWSVSRVGEQYF
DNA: TGTGCCTGGAGTGTATCCAGAGTAGGCGAGCAGTACTTC

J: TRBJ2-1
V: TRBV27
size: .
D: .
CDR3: CASSRSRYNEQFF
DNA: TGTGCCAGCAGTCGCTCTCGGTACAATGAGCAGTTCTTC

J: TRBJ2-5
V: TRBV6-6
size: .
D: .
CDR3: CASSSGNAHPETQYF
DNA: TGTGCCAGCAGTTCCGGCAACGCGCATCCTGAGACCCAGTACTTC

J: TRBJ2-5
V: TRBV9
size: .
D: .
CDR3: CASKPQGGETQYF
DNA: TGTGCCAGCAAACCTCAAGGGGGAGAGACCCAGTACTTC

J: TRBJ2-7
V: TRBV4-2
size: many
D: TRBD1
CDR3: CASSQGGQGTSYEQYF
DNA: TGTGCCAGCAGCCAAGGGGGACAGGGGACATCCTACGAGCAGTACTTC

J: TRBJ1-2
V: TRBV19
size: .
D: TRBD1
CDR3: CASSPDRGYGYTF
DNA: TGTGCCAGTAGTCCTGACAGGGGCTATGGCTACACCTTC

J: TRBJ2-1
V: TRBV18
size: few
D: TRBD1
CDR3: CASSSGRGQLQFF
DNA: TGTGCCAGCTCATCCGGTAGGGGACAGTTGCAGTTCTTC

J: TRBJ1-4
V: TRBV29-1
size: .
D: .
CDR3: CSVSYVGEKLFF
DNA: TGCAGCGTCAGCTACGTCGGGGAAAAACTGTTTTTT

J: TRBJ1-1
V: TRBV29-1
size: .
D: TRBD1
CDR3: CSARTGGDTEAFF
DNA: TGCAGCGCCCGAACAGGGGGCGACACTGAAGCTTTCTTT

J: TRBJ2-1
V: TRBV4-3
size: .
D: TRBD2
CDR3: CASSQGANQRGGLWNEQFF
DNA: TGCGCCAGCAGCCAAGGCGCCAACCAGCGGGGGGGCCTGTGGAATGAGCAGTTCTTC

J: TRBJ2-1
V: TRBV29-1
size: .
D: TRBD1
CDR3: CSVFLPGTGQRSEQFF
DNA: TGCAGCGTATTTCTACCTGGGACAGGTCAACGAAGTGAGCAGTTCTTC

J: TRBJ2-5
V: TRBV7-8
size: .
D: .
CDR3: CASSLGGWAGGSETQYF
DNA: TGTGCCAGCAGCTTAGGCGGTTGGGCAGGGGGGTCGGAGACCCAGTACTTC

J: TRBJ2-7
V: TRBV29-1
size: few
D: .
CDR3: CSVEWADRAYEQYF
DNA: TGCAGCGTTGAGTGGGCCGATAGAGCCTACGAGCAGTACTTC

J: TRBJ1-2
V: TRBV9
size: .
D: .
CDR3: CASSAQDFLNGYTF
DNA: TGTGCCAGCAGCGCGCAGGATTTCCTCAATGGCTACACCTTC

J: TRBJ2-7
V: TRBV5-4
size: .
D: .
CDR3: CASSPGRNNEQYF
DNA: TGTGCCAGCAGCCCGGGACGAAACAACGAGCAGTACTTC

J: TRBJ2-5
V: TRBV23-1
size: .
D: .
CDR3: CASSRPSFWGQKTQYF
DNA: TGCGCCAGCAGTCGACCCAGTTTTTGGGGCCAAAAGACCCAGTACTTC

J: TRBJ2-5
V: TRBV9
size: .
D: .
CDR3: CASSSRDPLETQYF
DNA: TGTGCCAGCAGCTCCCGGGACCCCCTGGAGACCCAGTACTTC

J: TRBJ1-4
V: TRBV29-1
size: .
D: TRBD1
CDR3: CSVEVEQGAEKLFF
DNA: TGCAGCGTTGAAGTTGAACAGGGGGCTGAAAAACTGTTTTTT

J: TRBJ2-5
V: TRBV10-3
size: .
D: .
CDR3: CAISYGRETQYF
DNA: TGTGCCATCAGTTACGGGCGAGAGACCCAGTACTTC

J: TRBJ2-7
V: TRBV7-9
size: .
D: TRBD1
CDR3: CASSLLRQGKIYEQYF
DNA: TGTGCCAGCAGCTTATTGCGACAGGGCAAGATTTACGAGCAGTACTTC

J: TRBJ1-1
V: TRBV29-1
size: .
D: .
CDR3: CSVLHPGRDTEAFF
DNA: TGCAGCGTTTTGCACCCGGGACGGGACACTGAAGCTTTCTTT

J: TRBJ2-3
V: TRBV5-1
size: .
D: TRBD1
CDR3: CASSLVGQDTQYF
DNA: TGCGCCAGCAGCTTGGTGGGACAGGATACGCAGTATTTT

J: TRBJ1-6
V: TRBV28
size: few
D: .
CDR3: CASRATGLSSYNSPLHF
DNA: TGTGCCAGCAGAGCTACAGGGTTGAGCTCCTATAATTCACCCCTCCACTTT